A single sample gave rise to the 15 T cell receptor beta chains below, sequenced in a study of blood T cell repertoires in COVID-19. Sequencing was performed with immunoSEQ multiplex PCR; in TCRdb, only in-frame clones are kept and a portion is missing. The sample comprises under 350,000 clones, nearly 90% of which are singletons, and roughly 1.9% rests with the top ten. Input material: peripheral blood. The receptors originated from a woman in her twenties or thirties with COVID-19, enrolled during active disease.

The chain employs TRBV27 and TRBJ1-5, with D perhaps matching TRBD1 (6 bases). The germline V gene encodes CDR1 MNHEY and CDR2 SMNVEV (reference sequence). This CDR3 spans 14 amino acids. The V and J ends lost 8 bases and 2 bases respectively, with 13 bases between them. CDR3 region: CASRLTGGNQPQHF. The DNA of the CDR3 is TGTGCCAGCCGATTGACAGGAGGCAATCAGCCCCAGCATTTT.

This clone came up once. The rearrangement uses TRBV28 and TRBJ2-3, with 8 bases lining up with TRBD2. The trim removed 5 bases at V and 3 bases at J, leaving 7 bases unmatched. CDR1 and CDR2 (germline): MDHEN, SYDVKM. CDR3 size: 15 residues. For the CDR3, the DNA is TGTGCCAGCAGTCTTCGGACGGGGGGGACAGATACGCAGTATTTT. As protein: CASSLRTGGTDTQYF.

The chain combines TRBV10-3 with TRBJ2-5; D gene ambiguous. This CDR3 spans 11 amino acids. V lost 4 bases, J lost 4 bases, and 4 bases lay in between. The germline V gene encodes CDR1 ENHRY and CDR2 SYGVKD. CDR3 amino acids: CAISAGETQYF. The CDR3 DNA reads TGTGCCATCAGTGCCGGAGAGACCCAGTACTTC.

This clone was recorded once. This sequence joins TRBV15 and TRBJ2-2; the D gene is possibly TRBD1 (5 bases). CDR1 LNHNV and CDR2 YYDKDF come from the germline V gene (reference sequence). The germline V and J ends were trimmed by 0 bases and 5 bases, with 13 bases remaining between them. The CDR3 sequence is 16 residues long. CDR3 sequence reads: CATSRDRGSWTGELFF. The DNA of the CDR3 is TGTGCCACCAGCAGAGATAGGGGTAGCTGGACCGGGGAGCTGTTTTTT.

The chain combines TRBV19 with TRBJ2-1; tentatively, D is TRBD2 (6 bases). Germline V gene sequence: CDR1 LNHDA, CDR2 SQIVND (reference sequence). V lost 3 bases to trimming and J lost 4 bases, with 16 bases between them. The CDR3 runs to 16 residues. In nucleotides, the CDR3 is TGTGCCAGTAGTATTTCTGGCGGGATTCCATACAATGAGCAGTTCTTC. Protein product: CASSISGGIPYNEQFF.

This chain connects TRBV6-6 to TRBJ1-2; 7 bases align to TRBD1. The CDR3 has 16 amino acids. Trimming cost V 0 bases and J 8 bases; bases outside gene matches: 12. CDR1 is MNHNY, CDR2 SVGAGI, per germline (reference sequence). This CDR3 is CASSYSIGRGTAGYTF. The CDR3 DNA reads TGTGCCAGCAGTTACTCGATAGGCAGGGGGACGGCAGGCTACACCTTC.

The rearrangement links TRBV28 to TRBJ1-1, with D tentatively TRBD1 (5 bases). The germline CDR1 and CDR2 sequences are MDHEN and SYDVKM. The CDR3 contains 13 residues. The V gene lost 6 bases and the J gene lost 8 bases, with 16 bases spanning the gap. The CDR3 sequence is CASRARPGREAFF. CDR3 sequence (DNA): TGTGCCAGCAGGGCCAGACCAGGGAGGGAAGCTTTCTTT.

The genes are TRBV15 and TRBJ2-7; 8 positions agree with TRBD1. Trimming removed 0 bases from V and 3 bases from J; junction bases left unmatched: 4. This CDR3 contains 15 residues. CDR1 is LNHNV and CDR2 is YYDKDF in the germline V gene (reference sequence). The CDR3 loop reads CATSRDRGTGYEQYV. CDR3 nucleotide sequence: TGTGCCACCAGCAGAGATCGGGGGACAGGCTACGAGCAGTACGTC.

V and J are TRBV10-3 and TRBJ2-3; D uncertain. Germline CDR1 reads ENHRY; CDR2 reads SYGVKD. V was shortened by 0 bases and J by 1 base, with 20 bases between the two germline ends. The CDR3 spans 19 residues. CDR3 coding DNA: TGTGCCATCAGTGAGTCGAAGCCGCCGGCTGGGCTGGGCACAGATACGCAGTATTTT. This gives the protein CAISESKPPAGLGTDTQYF.

V and J are TRBV7-3 and TRBJ2-1, with TRBD1 identical over 8 bases. Germline V gene sequence: CDR1 SGHTA, CDR2 FQGTGA. This CDR3 has 16 amino acids. Trimming removed 5 bases from V and 4 bases from J; junction bases left unmatched: 10. CDR3 residues: CASSRRTGIPYNEQFF. The CDR3, as DNA: TGTGCCAGCAGCCGGCGGACAGGGATTCCTTACAATGAGCAGTTCTTC.

V usage is TRBV10-1 and J usage is TRBJ2-3; 10 bases are shared with TRBD2. CDR1 and CDR2 (germline): WNHNN, SYGVQD (reference sequence). V lost 4 bases to trimming and J lost 1 base; unmatched junction nucleotides: 2. The CDR3 loop spans 15 amino acids. CDR3 coding DNA: TGCGCCAGCAGTGCCCTAGCGGGGGGCACAGATACGCAGTATTTT. It codes for CASSALAGGTDTQYF.

This chain uses TRBV6-2 or TRBV6-3 with TRBJ2-2; unclear D gene. V lost 2 bases and J 6 bases, leaving 10 bases between the germline ends. CDR3 size: 14 residues. Germline CDR1 MNHEY, CDR2 SVGEGT. This CDR3 is CASSYPGLAGELFF. The CDR3 coding sequence is TGTGCCAGCAGTTACCCTGGCCTGGCCGGGGAGCTGTTTTTT.

The V and J genes are TRBV11-2 and TRBJ2-7, with D perhaps TRBD1 (5 bases). CDR3 length: 16 residues. Between the trimmed V and J ends, which lost 0 bases and 3 bases, there was a span of 15 bases. Germline CDR1 SGHAT, CDR2 FQNNGV. The CDR3 here is CASSLDSSGFSYEQYV. In nucleotides, the CDR3 is TGTGCCAGCAGCTTAGATTCGTCAGGGTTTAGCTACGAGCAGTACGTC.

The chain couples TRBV29-1 to TRBJ2-2; a possible D gene is TRBD1 (6 bases). V shed 5 bases and J shed 5 bases, with 15 bases lying between them. CDR3 length: 14 residues. The germline gives CDR1 SQVTM, CDR2 ANQGSEA. This CDR3 is CSVSGTPSTGELFF. In nucleotides, the CDR3 is TGCAGCGTTTCCGGGACACCCAGTACCGGGGAGCTGTTTTTT.

The genes are TRBV25-1 and TRBJ1-6; possible D gene TRBD1, 6 bases. This CDR3 has 16 residues. The germline V and J ends were trimmed by 7 bases and 10 bases, with 23 bases remaining between them. Germline CDR1 is MGHDK and CDR2 is SYGVNS. The DNA of the CDR3 is TGTGCCAGCACCCCTCTTTTACGGGACATAGGGTCACCCCTCCACTTT. This sequence encodes CASTPLLRDIGSPLHF.